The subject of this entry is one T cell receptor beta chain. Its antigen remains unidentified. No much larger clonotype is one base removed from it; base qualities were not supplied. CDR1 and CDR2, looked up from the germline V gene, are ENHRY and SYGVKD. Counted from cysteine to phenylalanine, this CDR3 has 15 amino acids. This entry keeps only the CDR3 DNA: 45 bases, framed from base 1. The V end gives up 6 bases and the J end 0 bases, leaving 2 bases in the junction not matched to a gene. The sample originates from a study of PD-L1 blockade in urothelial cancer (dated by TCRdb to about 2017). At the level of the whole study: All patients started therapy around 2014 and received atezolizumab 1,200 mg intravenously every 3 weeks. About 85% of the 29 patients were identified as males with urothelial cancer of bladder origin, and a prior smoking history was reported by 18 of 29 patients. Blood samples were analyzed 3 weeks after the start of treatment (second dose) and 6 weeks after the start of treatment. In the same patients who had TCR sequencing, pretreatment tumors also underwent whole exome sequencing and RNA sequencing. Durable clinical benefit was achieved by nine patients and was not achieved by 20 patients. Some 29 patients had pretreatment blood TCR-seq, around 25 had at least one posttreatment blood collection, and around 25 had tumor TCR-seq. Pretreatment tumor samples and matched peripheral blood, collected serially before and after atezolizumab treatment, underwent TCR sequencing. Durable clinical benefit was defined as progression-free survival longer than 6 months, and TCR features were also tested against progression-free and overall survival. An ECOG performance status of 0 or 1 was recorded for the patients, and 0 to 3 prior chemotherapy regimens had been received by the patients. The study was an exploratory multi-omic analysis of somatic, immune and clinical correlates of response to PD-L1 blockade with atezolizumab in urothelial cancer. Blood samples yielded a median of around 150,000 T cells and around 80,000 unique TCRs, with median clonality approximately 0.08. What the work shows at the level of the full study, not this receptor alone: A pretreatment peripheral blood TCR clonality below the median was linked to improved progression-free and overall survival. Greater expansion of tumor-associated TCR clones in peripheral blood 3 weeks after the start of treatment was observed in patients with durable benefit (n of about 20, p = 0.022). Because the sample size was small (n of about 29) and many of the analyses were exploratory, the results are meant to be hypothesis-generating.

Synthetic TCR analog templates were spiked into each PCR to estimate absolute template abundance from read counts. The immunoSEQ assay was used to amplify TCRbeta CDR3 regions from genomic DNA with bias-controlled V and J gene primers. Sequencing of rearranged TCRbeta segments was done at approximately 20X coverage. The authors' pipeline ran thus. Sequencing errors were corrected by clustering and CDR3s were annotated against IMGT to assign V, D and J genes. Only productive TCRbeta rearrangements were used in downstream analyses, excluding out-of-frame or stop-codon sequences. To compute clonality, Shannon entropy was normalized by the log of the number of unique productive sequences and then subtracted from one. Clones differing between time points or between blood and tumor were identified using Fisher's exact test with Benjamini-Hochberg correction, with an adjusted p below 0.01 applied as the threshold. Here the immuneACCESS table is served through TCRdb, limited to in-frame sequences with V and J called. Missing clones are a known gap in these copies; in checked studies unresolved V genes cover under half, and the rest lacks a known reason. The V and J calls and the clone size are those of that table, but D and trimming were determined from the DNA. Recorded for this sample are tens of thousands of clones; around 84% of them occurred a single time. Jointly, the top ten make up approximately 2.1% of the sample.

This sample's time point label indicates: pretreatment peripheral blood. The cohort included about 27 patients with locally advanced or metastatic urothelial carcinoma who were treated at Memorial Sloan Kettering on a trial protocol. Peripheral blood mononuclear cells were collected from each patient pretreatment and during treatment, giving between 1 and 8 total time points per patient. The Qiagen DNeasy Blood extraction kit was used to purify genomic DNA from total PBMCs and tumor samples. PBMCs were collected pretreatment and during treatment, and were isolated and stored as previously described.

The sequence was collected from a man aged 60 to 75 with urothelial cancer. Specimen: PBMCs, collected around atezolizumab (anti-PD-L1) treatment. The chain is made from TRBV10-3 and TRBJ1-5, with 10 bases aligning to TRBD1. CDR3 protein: CAIRGTGDSNQPQHF. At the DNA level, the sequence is TGTGCCATCAGGGGGACAGGGGATAGCAATCAGCCCCAGCATTTT.